This T cell receptor (beta chain) was sequenced in a study of blood T cell repertoires in COVID-19. The CDR3 length is 16 residues. Per germline, CDR1 SGHVS and CDR2 FNYEAQ. Trimming took 4 bases from V and 0 from J, leaving 15 bases between them. Libraries were prepared by immunoSEQ multiplex PCR; TCRdb keeps only in-frame clonotypes and omits some of them. This table has about 150,000 clones, 86% appearing once. Study members were between roughly 18 and 100 years old and lived in 24 US regions. Participants' own reports of clinical history determined their cohort assignment. The chain recombines TRBV7-6 with TRBJ1-1, with D possibly being TRBD1 (5 bases). This TCR came from a man between 50 and 59 years old who had recovered from COVID-19. Sequencing was carried out using PBMCs or T cells enriched from blood (not recorded which). The CDR3 bases are TGTGCCAGCAGCTCCCCCTTTGGGACTGTGAACACTGAAGCTTTCTTT. Protein product: CASSSPFGTVNTEAFF.